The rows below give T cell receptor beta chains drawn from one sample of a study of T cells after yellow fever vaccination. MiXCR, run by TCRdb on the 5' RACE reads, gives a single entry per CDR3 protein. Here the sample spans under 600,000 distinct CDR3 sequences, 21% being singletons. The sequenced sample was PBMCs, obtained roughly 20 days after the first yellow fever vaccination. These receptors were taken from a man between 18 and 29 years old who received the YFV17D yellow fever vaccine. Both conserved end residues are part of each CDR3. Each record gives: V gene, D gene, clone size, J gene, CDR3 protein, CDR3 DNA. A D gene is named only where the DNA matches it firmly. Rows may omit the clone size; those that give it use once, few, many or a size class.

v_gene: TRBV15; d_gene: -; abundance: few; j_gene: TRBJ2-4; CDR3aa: CATSRGGGNIQYF; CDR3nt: TGTGCCACCAGCAGAGGAGGGGGAAACATTCAGTACTTC
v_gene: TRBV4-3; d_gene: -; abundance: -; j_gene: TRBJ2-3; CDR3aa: CASSQDRDGDTQYF; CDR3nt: TGCGCCAGCAGCCAAGATAGGGACGGAGATACGCAGTATTTT
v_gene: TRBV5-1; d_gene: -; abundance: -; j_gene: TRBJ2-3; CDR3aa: CASSLRHPSTDTQYF; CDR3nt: TGCGCCAGCAGCTTGAGGCATCCTTCCACAGATACGCAGTATTTT
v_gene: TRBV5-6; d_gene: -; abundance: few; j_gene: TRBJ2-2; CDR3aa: CASSSHNTGELFF; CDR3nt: TGTGCCAGCAGCTCCCATAACACCGGGGAGCTGTTTTTT
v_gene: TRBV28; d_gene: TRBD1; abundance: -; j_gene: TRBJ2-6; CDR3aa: CASRSGQGFSGANVLTF; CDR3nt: TGTGCCAGCAGGTCCGGACAGGGATTCTCTGGGGCCAACGTCCTGACTTTC
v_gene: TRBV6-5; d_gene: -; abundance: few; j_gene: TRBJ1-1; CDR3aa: CASSYGNGMNTEAFF; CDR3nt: TGTGCCAGCAGTTACGGAAACGGGATGAACACTGAAGCTTTCTTT
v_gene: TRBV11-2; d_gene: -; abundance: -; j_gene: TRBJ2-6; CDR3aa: CASSLEGLRLLLSSGANVLTF; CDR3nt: TGTGCCAGCAGCTTAGAGGGGCTTCGGCTTTTGTTGAGCTCTGGGGCCAACGTCCTGACTTTC
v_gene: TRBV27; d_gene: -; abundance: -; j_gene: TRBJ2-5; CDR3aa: CASSPLDNPETQYF; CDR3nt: TGTGCCAGCAGTCCGCTAGACAATCCAGAGACCCAGTACTTC
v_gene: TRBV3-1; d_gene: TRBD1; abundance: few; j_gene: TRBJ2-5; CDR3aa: CAQDQGQTYQETQYF; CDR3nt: TGTGCCCAGGACCAGGGACAGACGTACCAAGAGACCCAGTACTTC
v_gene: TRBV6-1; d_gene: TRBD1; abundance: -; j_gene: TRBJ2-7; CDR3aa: CASSKSYRGDEQYF; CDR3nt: TGTGCCAGCAGTAAATCATACAGGGGAGACGAGCAGTACTTC
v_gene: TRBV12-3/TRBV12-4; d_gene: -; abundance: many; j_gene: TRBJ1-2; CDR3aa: CASSLGQSYGYTF; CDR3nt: TGTGCCAGCAGTCTCGGACAGAGCTATGGCTACACCTTC
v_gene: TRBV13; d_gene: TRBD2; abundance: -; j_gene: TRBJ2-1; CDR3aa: CASSPSGGIYNEQFF; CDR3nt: TGTGCCAGCAGCCCTAGCGGGGGAATCTACAATGAGCAGTTCTTC
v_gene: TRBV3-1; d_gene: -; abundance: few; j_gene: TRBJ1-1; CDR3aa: CASSRRRGPEAFF; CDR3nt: TGTGCCAGCAGCCGAAGGCGGGGTCCTGAAGCTTTCTTT
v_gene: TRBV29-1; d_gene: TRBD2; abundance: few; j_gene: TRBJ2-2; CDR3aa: CSGTSVSGLGDPGELFF; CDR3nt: TGCAGCGGGACTAGCGTTAGCGGTCTCGGAGATCCCGGGGAGCTGTTTTTT
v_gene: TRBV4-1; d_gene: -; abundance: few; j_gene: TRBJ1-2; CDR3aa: CASSQQIQGEFGYTF; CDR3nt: TGCGCCAGCAGCCAGCAAATCCAGGGTGAATTTGGCTACACCTTC
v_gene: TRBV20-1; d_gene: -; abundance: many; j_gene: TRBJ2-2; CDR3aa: CSAIPISNTGELFF; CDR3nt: TGCAGTGCCATCCCCATTTCTAACACCGGGGAGCTGTTTTTT
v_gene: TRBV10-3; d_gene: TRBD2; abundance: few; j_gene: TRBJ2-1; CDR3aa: CAISPLTSGGNNEQFF; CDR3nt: TGTGCCATCAGTCCTCTGACTAGCGGGGGAAACAATGAGCAGTTCTTC
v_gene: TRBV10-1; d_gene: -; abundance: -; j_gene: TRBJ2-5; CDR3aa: CASSESGNGLSYF; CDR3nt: TGCGCCAGCAGTGAGTCGGGTAACGGACTTTCGTACTTC
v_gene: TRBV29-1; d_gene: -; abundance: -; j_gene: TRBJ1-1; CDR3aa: CSVERGAGTEAFF; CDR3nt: TGCAGCGTTGAAAGGGGAGCGGGCACTGAAGCTTTCTTT
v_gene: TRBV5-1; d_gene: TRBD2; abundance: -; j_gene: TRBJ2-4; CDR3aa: CASSSGRGGLNIQYF; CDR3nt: TGCGCCAGCAGCTCCGGACGGGGGGGCCTGAACATTCAGTACTTC
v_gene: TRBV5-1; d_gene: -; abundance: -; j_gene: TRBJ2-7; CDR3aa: CASSLAPSYEQYF; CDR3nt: TGCGCCAGCAGCTTAGCACCTTCCTACGAGCAGTACTTC
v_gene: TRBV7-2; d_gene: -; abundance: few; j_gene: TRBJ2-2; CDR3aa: CASSLFGYPNTGELFF; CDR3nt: TGTGCCAGCAGCTTATTCGGCTACCCGAACACCGGGGAGCTGTTTTTT
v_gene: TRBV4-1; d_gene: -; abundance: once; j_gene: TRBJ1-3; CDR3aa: CASSQGGLSGNTIYF; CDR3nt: TGCGCCAGCAGCCAAGGCGGGCTCTCAGGAAACACCATATATTTT